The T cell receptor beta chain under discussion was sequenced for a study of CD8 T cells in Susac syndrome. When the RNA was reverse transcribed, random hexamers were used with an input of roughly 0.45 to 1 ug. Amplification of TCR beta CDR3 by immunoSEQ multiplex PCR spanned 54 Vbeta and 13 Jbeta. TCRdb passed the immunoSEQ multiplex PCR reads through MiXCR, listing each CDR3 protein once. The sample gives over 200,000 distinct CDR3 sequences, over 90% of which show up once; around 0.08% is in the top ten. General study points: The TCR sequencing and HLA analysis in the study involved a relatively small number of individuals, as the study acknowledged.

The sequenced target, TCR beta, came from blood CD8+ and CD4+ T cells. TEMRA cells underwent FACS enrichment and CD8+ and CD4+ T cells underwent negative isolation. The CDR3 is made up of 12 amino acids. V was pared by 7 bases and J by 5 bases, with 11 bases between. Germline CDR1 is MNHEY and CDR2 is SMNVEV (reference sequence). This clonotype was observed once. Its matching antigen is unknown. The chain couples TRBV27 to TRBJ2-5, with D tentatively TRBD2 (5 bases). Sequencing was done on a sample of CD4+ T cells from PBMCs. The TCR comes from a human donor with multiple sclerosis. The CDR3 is CASTTAGETQYF. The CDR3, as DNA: TGTGCCAGCACCACTGCGGGTGAGACCCAGTACTTC.